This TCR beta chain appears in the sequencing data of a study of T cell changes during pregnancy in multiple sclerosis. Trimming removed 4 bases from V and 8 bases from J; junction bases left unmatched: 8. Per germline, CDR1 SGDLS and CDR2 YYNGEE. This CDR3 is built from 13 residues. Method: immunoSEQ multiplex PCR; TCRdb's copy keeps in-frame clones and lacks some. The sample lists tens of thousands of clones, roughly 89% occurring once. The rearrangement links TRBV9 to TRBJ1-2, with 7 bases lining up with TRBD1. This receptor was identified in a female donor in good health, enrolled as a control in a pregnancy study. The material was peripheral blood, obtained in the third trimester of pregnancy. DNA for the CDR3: TGTGCCAGCAGCCGAGACAGGGCCGGGGGCTACACCTTC. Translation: CASSRDRAGGYTF. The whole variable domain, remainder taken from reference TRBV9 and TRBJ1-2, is DSGVTQTPKHLITATGQRVTLRCSPRSGDLSVYWYQQSLDQGLQFLIQYYNGEERAKGNILERFSAQQFPDLHSELNLSSLELGDSALYFCASSRDRAGGYTFGSGTRLTVV.